Listed below are T cell receptor beta chains from one sample, sequenced in a study of shared clonotypes between healthy human individuals. Repertoires were generated with immunoSEQ multiplex PCR, while TCRdb's copy carries only in-frame clones and drops some. In the table there are some 2 million clones, around 95% of which are singletons. Sequencing was carried out using naive CD4+ T cells sorted from blood. The receptors come from a man aged 18 to 30 in good health. Each CDR3 is given with its conserved first and last residue. The order of the fields is CDR3 protein, CDR3 DNA, J gene, D gene, V gene. D genes are given only for firm matches.

CDR3: CASSYSAGVPDTQYF; DNA: TGTGCCAGCAGTTACTCCGCGGGGGTGCCAGATACGCAGTATTTT; J: TRBJ2-3; D: TRBD2; V: TRBV6-6
CDR3: CASSYSKQALSYEQYF; DNA: TGTGCCAGCAGTTACTCGAAACAGGCGCTTTCCTACGAGCAGTACTTC; J: TRBJ2-7; D: .; V: TRBV6-6
CDR3: CASSNAGLAYEQYF; DNA: TGTGCCAGCAGTAACGCCGGGCTAGCCTACGAGCAGTACTTC; J: TRBJ2-7; D: .; V: TRBV2
CDR3: CASSSAGTSKSTDTQYF; DNA: TGTGCCAGCAGCTCGGCCGGGACTAGCAAAAGCACAGATACGCAGTATTTT; J: TRBJ2-3; D: TRBD2; V: TRBV5-6
CDR3: CASIDVRGGYNEQFF; DNA: TGTGCCAGCATCGACGTGCGCGGGGGGTACAATGAGCAGTTCTTC; J: TRBJ2-1; D: TRBD2; V: TRBV2
CDR3: CASSLWREGRGETQYF; DNA: TGCGCCAGCAGCTTGTGGAGGGAGGGCCGAGGAGAGACCCAGTACTTC; J: TRBJ2-5; D: TRBD2; V: TRBV5-1
CDR3: CASSLTGISYEQYF; DNA: TGTGCCAGCAGCCTCACAGGTATCTCCTACGAGCAGTACTTC; J: TRBJ2-7; D: .; V: TRBV7-9
CDR3: CASSLATGEQFF; DNA: TGCGCCAGCAGCTTGGCCACGGGGGAGCAGTTCTTC; J: TRBJ2-1; D: .; V: TRBV5-1
CDR3: CASSSRQGETGELFF; DNA: TGTGCCAGCAGCTCAAGACAGGGGGAGACCGGGGAGCTGTTTTTT; J: TRBJ2-2; D: TRBD1; V: TRBV7-9
CDR3: CASFRGRLYEQYF; DNA: TGTGCCAGCTTTAGGGGCAGGCTCTACGAGCAGTACTTC; J: TRBJ2-7; D: .; V: TRBV2
CDR3: CAWRQSINTEAFF; DNA: TGTGCCTGGAGACAGAGCATTAACACTGAAGCTTTCTTT; J: TRBJ1-1; D: .; V: TRBV30